The 26 T cell receptor beta chains below were found in one sample sequenced in a study of T-cell reconstitution after alpha-beta-depleted transplantation in children (dated by TCRdb to 2015 to 2016). Library preparation employed PCR. Sequencing was performed on an Illumina HiSeq 2500. TCR libraries were prepared with molecular barcoding, using unique molecular identifiers to normalize TCRbeta repertoire quantification. In-frame beta chains were kept once TCRdb had trimmed the public reads at Q25 with fastp and called clones with MiXCR. Rows merge per CDR3 protein into single entries with the most common DNA and genes. The sample records 130,000 to 150,000 distinct CDR3 sequences, 8% to 10% of which are singletons. About a sixth of the sample lies in the top ten. This sample's treatment or condition label indicates: allogeneic hematopoietic cell transplantation with graft depleted of TCRalphabeta T cells and CD19 B cells.

The sequencing here drew on PBMCs, mostly from graft donor cells, taken 180 days after TCRalphabeta/CD19-depleted stem cell transplant. Every receptor here comes from a female patient under 10 years old who had a stem cell transplant for congenital amegakaryocytic thrombocytopenia, so the T cells may come from the graft donor.

This clonotype was counted at least ten times. This chain joins TRBV20-1 and TRBJ2-1; TRBD1 aligns across 10 bases. CDR1 and CDR2 (germline): DFQATT, SNEGSKA (reference sequence). V was pared by 6 bases and J by 2 bases, with 7 bases of the junction left unmatched. This CDR3 is built from 15 residues. In DNA, the CDR3 is TGCAGTGCGCGACCCGGGACAGGGGCCTACAATGAGCAGTTCTTC. Its protein is CSARPGTGAYNEQFF.

Many counts were recorded for this clonotype. The V call is TRBV5-1, the J call TRBJ2-7, with 9 bases matching TRBD1. The V and J ends lost 4 bases and 6 bases, in that order; junction bases with no gene match: 8. The length of the CDR3 is 14 residues. Germline CDR1 reads SGHRS; CDR2 reads YFSETQ. This CDR3 reads CASSVPGQGGEQYF. CDR3 bases: TGCGCCAGCAGCGTCCCGGGACAGGGCGGCGAGCAGTACTTC. The full variable domain, with the rest looked up from reference TRBV5-1 and TRBJ2-7, is KAGVTQTPRYLIKTRGQQVTLSCSPISGHRSVSWYQQTPGQGLQFLFEYFSETQRNKGNFPGRFSGRQFSNSRSEMNVSTLELGDSALYLCASSVPGQGGEQYFGPGTRLTVT.

This clonotype came up many times. The gene calls are TRBV6-1 and TRBJ2-3; TRBD2 matches 7 bases. Trimming at V came to 8 bases and at J to 4 bases, leaving 9 bases not matched to a gene. The CDR3 is 14 amino acids. Germline V gives CDR1 MNHNS, CDR2 SASEGT. CDR3 residues: CASGSGGTADTQYF. For the CDR3, the DNA is TGTGCCAGCGGATCGGGAGGCACCGCAGATACGCAGTATTTT.

This clonotype was detected many times. This chain links TRBV12-3 or TRBV12-4 with TRBJ2-7; D uncertain. V lost 1 base, J lost 6 bases, and 13 bases lay in between. This CDR3 has 14 amino acids. Here the CDR3 DNA reads TGTGCCAGCAGTTTAGGCTCTTTCTCGTTCGAGCAGTACTTC. Translated: CASSLGSFSFEQYF.

CDR3 region: CSAGDSGGKLFF. CDR3 DNA sequence: TGCAGTGCTGGGGACAGCGGGGGAAAACTGTTTTTT. V is TRBV20-1 and J is TRBJ1-4; 7 bases map to TRBD1. Per the germline V gene, CDR1 is DFQATT and CDR2 is SNEGSKA (reference sequence). The CDR3 has 12 amino acids. J lost 10 bases, V lost 5 bases, and 7 bases had no gene match.

This clonotype has ten or more counts. The chain combines TRBV9 with TRBJ2-4; a weak D match, TRBD1 (6 bases). The length of the CDR3 is 14 residues. V was shortened by 0 bases and J by 7 bases, with 11 bases between the two germline ends. The germline V gene has CDR1 SGDLS and CDR2 YYNGEE. CDR3 sequence: CASSVDHRANIQYF. The CDR3 DNA is TGTGCCAGCAGCGTAGACCACAGGGCGAACATTCAGTACTTC. Full variable domain (rest looked up from reference TRBV9 and TRBJ2-4): DSGVTQTPKHLITATGQRVTLRCSPRSGDLSVYWYQQSLDQGLQFLIQYYNGEERAKGNILERFSAQQFPDLHSELNLSSLELGDSALYFCASSVDHRANIQYFGAGTRLSVL.

This clonotype has ten or more counts. This rearrangement joins TRBV6-6 to TRBJ1-2; D might be TRBD1 (5 bases). Germline V gives CDR1 MNHNY, CDR2 SVGAGI (reference sequence). V gave up 5 bases and J gave up 2 bases, with 12 bases separating them. This CDR3 spans 14 amino acids. CDR3 sequence reads: CASSRPGANYGYTF. The CDR3 nucleotides are TGTGCCAGCAGTCGACCCGGGGCCAACTATGGCTACACCTTC.

The sample holds many counts of this clonotype. The chain joins TRBV20-1 to TRBJ1-1; 8 positions match TRBD1. CDR1 DFQATT and CDR2 SNEGSKA come from the germline V gene (reference sequence). The CDR3 consists of 16 residues. Trimming at V came to 3 bases and at J to 0 bases, leaving 9 bases not matched to a gene. The CDR3 reads CSASKGTGRMNTEAFF. CDR3 bases: TGCAGTGCTAGCAAGGGGACAGGCCGGATGAACACTGAAGCTTTCTTT.

This clonotype was counted ten times or more. The rearrangement uses TRBV12-3 or TRBV12-4 and TRBJ2-7; perhaps TRBD2 as D (5 bases). The CDR3 has 14 residues. V dropped 6 bases and J dropped 3 bases, with 15 bases sitting between them. This CDR3 reads CASSRRAGVYEQYF. In nucleotides, the CDR3 is TGTGCCAGCAGCCGCCGGGCCGGGGTCTACGAGCAGTACTTC.

This clonotype has at least ten counts. The J gene is TRBJ2-7, the V gene TRBV15; no clear D. V was cut by 0 bases and J by 6 bases, with 27 bases left in between. The V gene's germline CDR1 is LNHNV and CDR2 YYDKDF (reference sequence). The CDR3 is 19 residues long. The CDR3: CATSRDRPREGSPLTEQYF. DNA for the CDR3: TGTGCCACCAGCAGAGACCGTCCTCGAGAAGGTTCTCCCTTGACCGAGCAGTACTTC.

This clonotype was picked up many times. The chain links TRBV6-1 to TRBJ2-1; 8 bases line up with TRBD1. V shed 1 base, J shed 5 bases, and the junction held 7 bases outside the gene matches. Looked up from germline, CDR1 is MNHNS and CDR2 is SASEGT. The CDR3 covers 16 residues. For the CDR3, the DNA is TGTGCCAGCAGTGAAGTATACAGGGGGTGGAACAATGAGCAGTTCTTC. It codes for CASSEVYRGWNNEQFF.

This clonotype showed up just a few times. The rearrangement uses TRBV20-1 and TRBJ1-6; D unclear. This CDR3 contains 14 residues. The V end was cut by 3 bases, the J end by 9 bases, with 15 bases between. Germline CDR1 and CDR2: DFQATT and SNEGSKA (reference sequence). DNA of the CDR3: TGCAGTGCTAGGGGAGGGCAGTCTGGTTCACCCCTCCACTTT. It translates to CSARGGQSGSPLHF.

This clonotype was observed many times. V usage is TRBV28 and J usage is TRBJ2-7; 7 bases are a match to TRBD1. The length of the CDR3 is 19 residues. CDR1 is MDHEN and CDR2 is SYDVKM in the germline V gene. V lost 2 bases to trimming and J lost 1 base; unmatched junction nucleotides: 17. DNA for the CDR3: TGTGCCAGCAGTTTACGACGAGGGACAGCCAGCACCCTGTCCTACGAGCAGTACTTC. Translating gives CASSLRRGTASTLSYEQYF. The complete variable domain, with remaining parts taken from reference TRBV28 and TRBJ2-7, reads DVKVTQSSRYLVKRTGEKVFLECVQDMDHENMFWYRQDPGLGLRLIYFSYDVKMKEKGDIPEGYSVSREKKERFSLILESASTNQTSMYLCASSLRRGTASTLSYEQYFGPGTRLTVT.

In its sample, this clonotype was seen many times. This chain uses TRBV12-3 or TRBV12-4 with TRBJ2-7; D remains unclear. The CDR3 runs to 17 residues. Trimming took off 3 bases at V and 3 bases at J, with 21 bases between the two ends. The CDR3 is CASSFIGPEEEVYEQYF. Written as DNA, the CDR3 is TGTGCCAGCAGTTTTATAGGCCCCGAAGAAGAGGTCTACGAGCAGTACTTC.

This clonotype was seen many times. For the CDR3, the DNA is TGCGCCAGCAGCTATTGGACAGGGGGATCGACCGGGGAGCTGTTTTTT. Its translation is CASSYWTGGSTGELFF. The chain is built from TRBV5-1 and TRBJ2-2; 10 bases are shared with TRBD1. The trim removed 3 bases at V and 5 bases at J, leaving 7 bases unmatched. CDR3 length equals 16 residues. Looked up from germline, CDR1 is SGHRS and CDR2 is YFSETQ.

At least ten counts were recorded for this clonotype. This chain links TRBV7-2 with TRBJ2-1; TRBD2 agrees at 9 bases. The V gene end was trimmed by 2 bases and the J gene end by 9 bases; junction bases not matched to a gene: 5. Germline CDR1 reads SGHTA; CDR2 reads FQGNSA. CDR3 size: 14 residues. This chain's CDR3 is CASSLYSGGLEQFF. The CDR3 nucleotides are TGTGCCAGCAGCTTATATAGCGGGGGCCTTGAGCAGTTCTTC.

The sample holds many counts of this clonotype. The chain employs TRBV15 and TRBJ2-1; the match to TRBD1 covers 9 bases. CDR3 length: 15 residues. Germline values: CDR1 LNHNV, CDR2 YYDKDF (reference sequence). V was pared by 5 bases and J by 5 bases, with 7 bases of the junction left unmatched. The CDR3 loop reads CATSSRDRVNNEQFF. The CDR3 region has the DNA TGTGCCACCAGCTCCCGGGACAGGGTTAACAATGAGCAGTTCTTC.

This clonotype was recorded at least ten times. This sequence joins TRBV6-5 and TRBJ2-3; TRBD2 aligns across 7 bases. V lost 0 bases and J lost 2; bases outside the gene matches: 2. The CDR3 spans 15 residues. Germline V gives CDR1 MNHEY, CDR2 SVGAGI. The CDR3 nucleotides read TGTGCCAGCAGTTACTCCCGGGGGGTCACAGATACGCAGTATTTT. This gives the protein CASSYSRGVTDTQYF.

Worth noting for this clonotype: A single base separates this from a much larger clone, so it may be a read error. As DNA, the CDR3 is TGCAGTGCCCTAAAATCCACTAGCTGGACAACAGATACGCAGTATTTT. It encodes CSALKSTSWTTDTQYF. The gene calls are TRBV20-1 and TRBJ2-3; possibly TRBD2 for D (6 bases). The CDR3 spans 16 residues. Trimming pared 6 bases from V and 3 bases from J, leaving 22 bases between. Per the germline V gene, CDR1 is DFQATT and CDR2 is SNEGSKA (reference sequence).

The table lists this clonotype with many counts. CDR3 protein: CASSLTGVAGSYEQYF. As DNA, the CDR3 is TGCGCCAGCAGCTTGACCGGGGTAGCGGGAAGCTACGAGCAGTACTTC. The V call is TRBV5-1, the J call TRBJ2-7, with 8 bases lining up with TRBD2. This CDR3 has 16 amino acids. The trim removed 1 base at V and 3 bases at J, leaving 9 bases unmatched. Germline CDR1 is SGHRS and CDR2 is YFSETQ.

CDR3 protein: CASSGDSYGYTF. The CDR3 nucleotides read TGTGCCAGCAGTGGGGACAGCTATGGCTACACCTTC. J is TRBJ1-2 and V is TRBV28; 7 positions match TRBD1. The CDR3 covers 12 residues. Per the germline V gene, CDR1 is MDHEN and CDR2 is SYDVKM. With V trimmed by 5 bases and J by 4 bases, 1 base remained unmatched.

This clonotype has ten or more counts. The chain uses TRBV12-3 or TRBV12-4 and TRBJ1-5; D perhaps matches TRBD1 (5 bases). V lost 5 bases and J lost 8, with 22 bases in between. The CDR3 contains 16 residues. CDR3 sequence (DNA): TGTGCCAGCAGTCGAGGGACTGGGTACTTGTGGGAGCCCCAGCATTTT. Translation gives CASSRGTGYLWEPQHF.

There are many counts of this clonotype. J is TRBJ2-5 and V is TRBV28; D may be TRBD1 (6 bases). V gave up 8 bases and J gave up 5 bases, with 18 bases separating them. This CDR3 spans 14 amino acids. Germline V lookup: CDR1 MDHEN, CDR2 SYDVKM. The CDR3 here is CASRYYRDGETQYF. For the CDR3, the DNA is TGTGCCAGCCGATATTACAGGGACGGGGAGACCCAGTACTTC.

This clonotype showed up just a few times. The chain carries TRBV20-1 and TRBJ2-6, with D hard to call. The germline V and J ends were trimmed by 3 bases and 0 bases, with 3 bases remaining between them. The CDR3 contains 13 residues. Per germline, CDR1 DFQATT and CDR2 SNEGSKA (reference sequence). The CDR3 nucleotides are TGCAGTGCTAGGCCCTCTGGGGCCAACGTCCTGACTTTC. Residues: CSARPSGANVLTF.

This chain links TRBV6-2 or TRBV6-3 with TRBJ2-7; TRBD2 aligns across 8 bases. V lost 1 base to trimming and J lost 2 bases; unmatched junction nucleotides: 4. CDR1 and CDR2 from the germline V gene are MNHEY and SVGEGT. There are 15 residues in the CDR3. In DNA, the CDR3 is TGTGCCAGCAGTTACTTCGCGCGGGGGGCCTACGAGCAGTACTTC. This gives the protein CASSYFARGAYEQYF.

The rearrangement links TRBV7-2 to TRBJ2-3, with D perhaps matching TRBD1 (6 bases). This CDR3 contains 14 residues. Germline lookup yields CDR1 SGHTA and CDR2 FQGNSA. Between the trimmed V and J ends, which lost 3 bases and 6 bases, there was a span of 13 bases. CDR3 sequence (DNA): TGTGCCAGCAGCTTCTCCTGGGGGCGGGATACGCAGTATTTT. Its translation: CASSFSWGRDTQYF. Supplemented by reference TRBV7-2 and TRBJ2-3, the full variable domain reads GAGVSQSPSNKVTEKGKDVELRCDPISGHTALYWYRQSLGQGLEFLIYFQGNSAPDKSGLPSDRFSAERTGGSVSTLTIQRTQQEDSAVYLCASSFSWGRDTQYFGPGTRLTVL.